A selection of T cell receptor beta chains follows, all from one sample in a study of blood T cell repertoires in COVID-19. The repertoire was sequenced with immunoSEQ multiplex PCR; TCRdb's copy has only in-frame clones and lacks some. Of 350,000 to 400,000 clones in the sample, more than 70% are singletons; the top ten hold roughly 2%. The specimen was PBMCs or T cells enriched from blood (not recorded which). These receptors originate from a man aged 35-49 years in a cohort exposed to, infected with or recovered from COVID-19 (not recorded which). Each CDR3 is given with its conserved first and last residue. The order of the fields is V gene, J gene, D gene, clone size, CDR3 protein, CDR3 DNA. A D gene is named only where the DNA matches it firmly. Size is stated for part of the rows, as once, few or many counts, or as a class when the clone is expanded.

TRBV5-1,TRBJ2-4,.,few,CASSLESSSIQYF,TGCGCCAGCAGCTTGGAGTCGTCCAGCATTCAGTACTTC
TRBV6-1,TRBJ1-2,.,.,CASSELGEDGYTF,TGTGCCAGCAGTGAATTAGGAGAGGATGGCTACACCTTC
TRBV4-1,TRBJ1-4,TRBD1,.,CASSQEGQGRTNEKLFF,TGCGCCAGCAGCCAAGAGGGACAGGGGAGAACTAATGAAAAACTGTTTTTT
TRBV6-5,TRBJ2-1,TRBD2,few,CASSLAGVGNEQFF,TGTGCCAGCAGTTTAGCGGGAGTAGGCAATGAGCAGTTCTTC
TRBV4-1,TRBJ2-1,TRBD2,.,CASSQDIGRAGNEQFF,TGCGCCAGCAGCCAAGATATTGGGAGGGCTGGGAATGAGCAGTTCTTC
TRBV30,TRBJ2-3,.,.,CAWGISGRAAWADTQYF,TGTGCCTGGGGGATAAGTGGCAGGGCGGCCTGGGCAGATACGCAGTATTTT
TRBV5-1,TRBJ1-4,.,.,CASSLQSAGLNEKLFF,TGCGCCAGCAGCTTGCAATCGGCAGGACTTAATGAAAAACTGTTTTTT
TRBV27,TRBJ1-1,TRBD1,.,CASSWGQLNTEAFF,TGTGCCAGCAGTTGGGGACAGCTGAACACTGAAGCTTTCTTT
TRBV7-2,TRBJ1-6,.,.,CASKGEGYNSPLHF,TGTGCCAGCAAGGGGGAGGGCTATAATTCACCCCTCCACTTT
TRBV14,TRBJ2-2,.,once,CASSSRFAGQFGELFF,TGTGCCAGCAGCAGCCGGTTTGCAGGGCAATTCGGGGAGCTGTTTTTT
TRBV3-1/TRBV3-2,TRBJ2-7,.,.,CASSRGFPYEQYF,TGTGCCAGCAGCCGCGGGTTCCCCTACGAGCAGTACTTC
TRBV5-4,TRBJ2-3,TRBD2,.,CASSTTSGSTDTQYF,TGTGCCAGCAGCACGACTAGCGGGAGCACAGATACGCAGTATTTT
TRBV19,TRBJ1-5,TRBD1,.,CASMGDRYNQPQHF,TGTGCCAGTATGGGGGACAGGTACAATCAGCCCCAGCATTTT
TRBV20-1,TRBJ2-3,.,.,CSAPSTDTQYF,TGCAGTGCCCCTAGCACAGATACGCAGTATTTT
TRBV12-5,TRBJ2-2,TRBD1,.,CASGQQGAGTGELFF,TGTGCTAGTGGACAACAGGGGGCAGGCACCGGGGAGCTGTTTTTT
TRBV18,TRBJ2-7,TRBD2,.,CASSPDWGGEQYF,TGTGCCAGCTCACCAGATTGGGGGGGGGAGCAGTACTTC
TRBV27,TRBJ2-2,.,.,CASSLSEGELFF,TGTGCCAGCAGTTTAAGTGAGGGGGAGCTGTTTTTT
TRBV6-5,TRBJ1-1,TRBD1,.,CASLVQGRGTEAFF,TGTGCCAGCTTAGTACAGGGGCGAGGCACTGAAGCTTTCTTT
TRBV3-1/TRBV3-2,TRBJ1-5,.,.,CASSQDSVGNQPQHF,TGTGCCAGCAGCCAAGATAGTGTAGGCAATCAGCCCCAGCATTTT
TRBV27,TRBJ2-3,TRBD2,.,CASSLKGAASGTQGTQYF,TGTGCCAGCAGTTTAAAAGGAGCGGCTAGCGGGACCCAGGGTACGCAGTATTTT
TRBV19,TRBJ2-3,TRBD2,.,CASSMGGRAPDTQYF,TGTGCCAGTAGTATGGGGGGGAGGGCCCCAGATACGCAGTATTTT
TRBV20-1,TRBJ2-5,.,.,CSASIQGRETQYF,TGCAGTGCTAGTATCCAGGGGCGAGAGACCCAGTACTTC
TRBV4-2,TRBJ2-3,TRBD2,.,CASSQDQRGTDTQYF,TGTGCCAGCAGCCAAGACCAGCGGGGTACAGATACGCAGTATTTT
TRBV13,TRBJ2-7,.,.,CASSPRDLLGYEQYF,TGTGCCAGCAGCCCCCGGGACTTGCTCGGGTACGAGCAGTACTTC
TRBV2,TRBJ1-6,TRBD1,.,CASTLRTGLSPLHF,TGTGCCAGCACCTTACGGACAGGGTTGTCACCCCTCCACTTT
TRBV2,TRBJ2-7,.,.,CASSQEGASLEQYF,TGTGCCAGCAGTCAAGAGGGAGCTTCCCTCGAGCAGTACTTC
TRBV28,TRBJ1-3,TRBD1,.,CASSPFTGALGSGNTIYF,TGTGCCAGCAGCCCATTTACAGGGGCCTTGGGCTCTGGAAACACCATATATTTT
TRBV7-3,TRBJ2-7,.,few,CASSRDGTSTYEQYF,TGTGCCAGCAGTCGGGACGGGACTTCTACCTACGAGCAGTACTTC
TRBV25-1,TRBJ2-1,.,.,CASSEVPGTEQFF,TGTGCCAGCAGTGAAGTACCCGGGACAGAGCAGTTCTTC
TRBV11-1,TRBJ2-1,.,.,CASSLIYEGPPLKFF,TGTGCCAGCAGTTTAATCTACGAGGGCCCACCCCTAAAGTTCTTC
TRBV24-1,TRBJ2-5,.,.,CATSDPTGLETQYF,TGTGCCACCAGTGACCCAACAGGGCTGGAGACCCAGTACTTC
TRBV5-1,TRBJ2-5,TRBD1,.,CASRLSGTGGAGETQYF,TGCGCCAGCAGACTATCCGGGACAGGGGGCGCTGGAGAGACCCAGTACTTC
TRBV19,TRBJ2-3,TRBD2,.,CASSSQGGGSSTDTQYF,TGTGCCAGTAGTTCCCAGGGCGGGGGATCTAGCACAGATACGCAGTATTTT
TRBV11-2,TRBJ2-7,.,.,CASSLTSGSYEQYF,TGTGCCAGCAGCTTAACTAGTGGCTCCTACGAGCAGTACTTC
TRBV19,TRBJ1-1,.,.,CASSIGSTEAFF,TGTGCCAGTAGTATCGGGAGCACTGAAGCTTTCTTT
TRBV20-1,TRBJ1-2,TRBD1,.,CSASGAGGASGYTF,TGCAGTGCTAGTGGGGCAGGGGGCGCTTCTGGCTACACCTTC
TRBV19,TRBJ1-2,.,.,CASSIGGQDYGYTF,TGTGCCAGTAGTATAGGTGGACAAGACTATGGCTACACCTTC
TRBV5-1,TRBJ2-3,TRBD2,once,CASSPGLAGSTDTQYF,TGCGCCAGCAGCCCGGGCCTAGCGGGGAGCACAGATACGCAGTATTTT
TRBV7-9,TRBJ1-1,.,.,CASSLARVETEAFF,TGTGCCAGCAGCTTAGCCAGGGTTGAGACTGAAGCTTTCTTT
TRBV5-4,TRBJ2-6,.,.,CASSRVSGANVLTF,TGTGCCAGCAGCCGGGTGTCTGGGGCCAACGTCCTGACTTTC
TRBV11-3,TRBJ2-3,.,.,CASSLGRASPHTDTQYF,TGTGCCAGCAGCTTAGGACGGGCTAGCCCCCACACAGATACGCAGTATTTT
TRBV30,TRBJ2-7,TRBD2,.,CAWSRGLAGGPGEQYF,TGTGCCTGGAGTAGAGGACTAGCGGGAGGGCCTGGGGAGCAGTACTTC
TRBV7-9,TRBJ2-1,.,.,CASSPGINNEQFF,TGTGCCAGCAGCCCCGGGATTAACAATGAGCAGTTCTTC
TRBV6-5,TRBJ1-1,.,.,CASSYSVIGVGTEAFF,TGTGCCAGCAGTTACTCGGTCATAGGAGTTGGCACTGAAGCTTTCTTT
TRBV19,TRBJ1-2,TRBD1,.,CASSSEQGAFYGYTF,TGTGCCAGTAGTAGCGAACAGGGGGCTTTCTATGGCTACACCTTC
TRBV7-8,TRBJ1-1,.,.,CASSYTGMNTEAFF,TGTGCCAGCAGCTACACAGGGATGAACACTGAAGCTTTCTTT
TRBV6-5,TRBJ1-5,.,.,CASTRGYSNQPQHF,TGTGCCAGCACGCGGGGTTATAGCAATCAGCCCCAGCATTTT